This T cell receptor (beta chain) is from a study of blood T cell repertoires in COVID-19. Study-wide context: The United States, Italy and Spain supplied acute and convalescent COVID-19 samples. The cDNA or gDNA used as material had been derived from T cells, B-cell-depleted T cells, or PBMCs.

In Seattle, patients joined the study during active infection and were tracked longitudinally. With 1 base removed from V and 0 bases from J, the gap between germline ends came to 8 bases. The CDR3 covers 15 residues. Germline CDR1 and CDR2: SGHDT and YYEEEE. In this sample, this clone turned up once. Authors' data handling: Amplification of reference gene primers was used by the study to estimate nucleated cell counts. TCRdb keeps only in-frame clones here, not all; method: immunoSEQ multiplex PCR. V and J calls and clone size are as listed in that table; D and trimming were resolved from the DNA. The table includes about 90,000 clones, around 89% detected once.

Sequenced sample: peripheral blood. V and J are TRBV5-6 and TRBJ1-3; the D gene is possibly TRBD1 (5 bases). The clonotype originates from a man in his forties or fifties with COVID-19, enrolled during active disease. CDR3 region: CASSLSGVSGNTIYF. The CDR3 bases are TGTGCCAGCAGCTTGTCGGGGGTCTCTGGAAACACCATATATTTT.